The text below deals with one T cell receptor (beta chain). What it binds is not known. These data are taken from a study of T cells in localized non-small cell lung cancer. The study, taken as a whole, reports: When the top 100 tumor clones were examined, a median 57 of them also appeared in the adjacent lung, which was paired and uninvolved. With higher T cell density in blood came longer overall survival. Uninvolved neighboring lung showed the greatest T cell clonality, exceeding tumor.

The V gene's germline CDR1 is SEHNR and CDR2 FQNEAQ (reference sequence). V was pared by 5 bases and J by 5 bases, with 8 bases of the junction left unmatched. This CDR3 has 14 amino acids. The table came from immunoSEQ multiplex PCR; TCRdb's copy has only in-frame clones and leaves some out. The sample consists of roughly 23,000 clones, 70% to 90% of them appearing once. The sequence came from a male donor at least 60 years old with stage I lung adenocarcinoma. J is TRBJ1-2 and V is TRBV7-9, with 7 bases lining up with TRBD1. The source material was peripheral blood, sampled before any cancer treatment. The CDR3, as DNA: TGTGCCAGCAGCCTCCTAGGGACAGAATATGGCTACACCTTC. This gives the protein CASSLLGTEYGYTF.